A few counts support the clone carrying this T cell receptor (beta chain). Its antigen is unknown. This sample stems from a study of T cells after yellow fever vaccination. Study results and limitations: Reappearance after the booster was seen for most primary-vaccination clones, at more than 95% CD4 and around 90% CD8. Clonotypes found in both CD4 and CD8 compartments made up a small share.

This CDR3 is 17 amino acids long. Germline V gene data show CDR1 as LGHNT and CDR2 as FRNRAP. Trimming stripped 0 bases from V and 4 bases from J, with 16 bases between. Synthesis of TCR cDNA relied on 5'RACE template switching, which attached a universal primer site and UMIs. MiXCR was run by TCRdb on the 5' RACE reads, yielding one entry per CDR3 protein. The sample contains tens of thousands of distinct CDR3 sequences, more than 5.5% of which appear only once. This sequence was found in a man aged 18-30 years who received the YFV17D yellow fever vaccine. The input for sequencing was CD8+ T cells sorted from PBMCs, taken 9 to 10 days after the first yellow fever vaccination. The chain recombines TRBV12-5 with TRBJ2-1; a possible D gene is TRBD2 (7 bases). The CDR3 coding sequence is TGTGCTAGTGGTTTGGTCCCAGGGGCGGGGGCATACAATGAGCAGTTCTTC. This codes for CASGLVPGAGAYNEQFF.